The 25 T cell receptor beta chains presented below share a single source sample, sequenced in a study of T-cell memory formation after mild COVID-19. TCRdb re-called the 5' RACE reads with MiXCR, one entry per CDR3 protein. This table has some 290,000 distinct CDR3 sequences, about 17% appearing once. The sample was PBMCs or a T cell subset sorted from them (not recorded which). All receptors derive from a man aged 18 to 30 who had mild COVID-19 (a few samples of this study predate the infection). Cell type and time point are not known.

J is TRBJ2-1 and V is TRBV11-2, with 9 positions matching TRBD2. Per the germline V gene, CDR1 is SGHAT and CDR2 is FQNNGV. Losses at the gene ends were 2 bases for V and 10 bases for J; bases not matched to a gene: 9. There are 15 residues in the CDR3. CDR3 sequence (DNA): TGTGCCAGCAGCTTATTGCGGGGGGGCCTAGGCGAGCAGTTCTTC. Translating it yields CASSLLRGGLGEQFF.

The chain uses TRBV4-2 and TRBJ2-3; D unclear. CDR1 is LGHNA and CDR2 is YNFKEQ in the germline V gene. The CDR3 loop spans 15 amino acids. V was trimmed by 0 bases and J by 3 bases, leaving 10 bases between them. CDR3 DNA: TGTGCCAGCAGCCAAGAATTGGCCAGAACAGATACGCAGTATTTT. Amino acids: CASSQELARTDTQYF.

V is TRBV29-1 and J is TRBJ2-7; D uncertain. Germline CDR1 SQVTM, CDR2 ANQGSEA. The CDR3 spans 15 residues. With 4 bases removed from V and 7 bases from J, the gap between germline ends came to 23 bases. CDR3 bases: TGCAGCGTTGGGACGGGCCTACTGGGTCGAGGAGAGCAGTACGTC. Residues: CSVGTGLLGRGEQYV.

The rearrangement joins TRBV12-3 or TRBV12-4 to TRBJ2-3, with 7 nucleotides matching TRBD1. Germline trimming cut 5 bases from V and 4 bases from J; bases unmatched to any gene: 9. The CDR3 extends over 15 amino acids. CDR3 nucleotides: TGTGCCAGCAGTACCACAGGGGCGCGGGCAGATACGCAGTATTTT. It specifies CASSTTGARADTQYF.

The chain has TRBV12-3 or TRBV12-4 and TRBJ1-5, with D possibly TRBD1 on 6 matching bases. With 5 bases removed from V and 1 base from J, the gap between germline ends came to 12 bases. The CDR3 loop spans 15 amino acids. CDR3: CASSRGAGSNQPQHF. The CDR3 DNA reads TGTGCCAGCAGTAGGGGGGCAGGGAGCAATCAGCCCCAGCATTTT.

This clonotype came up once. This rearrangement joins TRBV5-1 to TRBJ2-7, with D possibly matching TRBD2 (6 bases). Trimming cost V 1 base and J 5 bases, with 16 bases left between them. This CDR3 has 15 residues. CDR1 and CDR2 from the germline V gene are SGHRS and YFSETQ. The CDR3 DNA follows: TGCGCCAGCAGCTTGATCGGAGGGCAGTACGACGAGCAGTACGTC. As protein: CASSLIGGQYDEQYV.

The chain joins TRBV28 to TRBJ1-6; no clear D. CDR3 size: 17 residues. V lost 4 bases, J lost 7 bases, and 20 bases lay in between. Germline CDR1 MDHEN, CDR2 SYDVKM. CDR3 bases: TGTGCCAGCAGTTCCCCCGGCGAGGATGTAGGGAATTCACCCCTCCACTTT. Protein: CASSSPGEDVGNSPLHF. Looking up the rest from reference TRBV28 and TRBJ1-6 gives the full variable domain: DVKVTQSSRYLVKRTGEKVFLECVQDMDHENMFWYRQDPGLGLRLIYFSYDVKMKEKGDIPEGYSVSREKKERFSLILESASTNQTSMYLCASSSPGEDVGNSPLHFGNGTRLTVT.

The V gene is TRBV7-9, the J gene TRBJ1-5; maybe TRBD1 (6 bases). Trimming removed 3 bases from V and 3 bases from J, with 15 bases in between. CDR3 length equals 16 residues. Germline V CDR1 and CDR2: SEHNR, FQNEAQ (reference sequence). The CDR3 DNA follows: TGTGCCAGCAGCTTGGGTAGAGGGGGGAACAATCAGCCCCAGCATTTT. As protein: CASSLGRGGNNQPQHF.

The V gene is TRBV5-1, the J gene TRBJ1-6; D ambiguous. The CDR3 is 13 residues long. The germline gives CDR1 SGHRS, CDR2 YFSETQ. Deletions cut 4 bases from V and 9 bases from J, with 11 bases between. The CDR3 is CASSTRVGSPLHF. The CDR3 DNA reads as TGCGCCAGCAGCACCCGGGTGGGTTCACCCCTCCACTTT.

In this sample, this clonotype turned up a few times. This chain connects TRBV7-2 to TRBJ1-5; D is possibly TRBD1 (6 bases). The V gene lost 2 bases and the J gene lost 7 bases, with 9 bases spanning the gap. Germline V lookup: CDR1 SGHTA, CDR2 FQGNSA. The CDR3 sequence is 13 residues long. CDR3 sequence: CASSLTRGQPQHF. The CDR3 nucleotides read TGTGCCAGCAGCTTAACAAGGGGGCAGCCCCAGCATTTT. The complete variable domain, with remaining parts taken from reference TRBV7-2 and TRBJ1-5, reads GAGVSQSPSNKVTEKGKDVELRCDPISGHTALYWYRQSLGQGLEFLIYFQGNSAPDKSGLPSDRFSAERTGGSVSTLTIQRTQQEDSAVYLCASSLTRGQPQHFGDGTRLSIL.

J is TRBJ2-7 and V is TRBV18, with D unresolved. Germline V gene data show CDR1 as KGHSH and CDR2 as LQKENI. V was trimmed by 3 bases and J by 7 bases, leaving 13 bases between them. The CDR3 contains 13 residues. This CDR3 is CASSPSDGQEQYV. The CDR3 nucleotides are TGTGCCAGCTCACCGTCGGACGGGCAAGAGCAGTACGTC.

The rearrangement links TRBV5-3 to TRBJ1-1; D gene uncertain. TRBV5-3 is an open reading frame, and its role is uncertain. This CDR3 contains 13 residues. V shed 4 bases and J shed 0 bases, with 7 bases lying between them. The DNA of the CDR3 is TGTGCCAGAAGCGTCGGGGTGAACACTGAAGCTTTCTTT. This sequence encodes CARSVGVNTEAFF.

There are a few counts of this clonotype. This rearrangement joins TRBV27 to TRBJ2-5, with a tentative D call TRBD2 (6 bases). The CDR3 is 12 amino acids. Germline CDR1 and CDR2: MNHEY and SMNVEV (reference sequence). Trimming cost V 6 bases and J 5 bases, with 10 bases left between them. The CDR3 DNA follows: TGTGCCAGCAGCGGGGACTGGGAGACCCAGTACTTC. Protein: CASSGDWETQYF.

The rearrangement links TRBV28 to TRBJ1-1; possible D gene TRBD1, 5 bases. The CDR3 is 15 residues long. Trimming cost V 2 bases and J 1 base, with 11 bases left between them. Germline assignment: CDR1 MDHEN and CDR2 SYDVKM. CDR3 protein: CASSLHRPPNTEAFF. The CDR3 DNA sequence: TGTGCCAGCAGTTTACACAGGCCTCCGAACACTGAAGCTTTCTTT.

This clonotype was seen a handful of times. CDR3 DNA sequence: TGTGCCACCAGTGAGGGACGAGGGGGACCTCGGGAGCTGTTTTTT. It specifies CATSEGRGGPRELFF. V is TRBV24-1 and J is TRBJ2-2; tentative D call: TRBD1 (6 bases). Per the germline V gene, CDR1 is KGHDR and CDR2 is SFDVKD. The V gene lost 4 bases and the J gene lost 9 bases, with 17 bases spanning the gap. This CDR3 is built from 15 residues.

The sample holds a few counts of this clonotype. This rearrangement joins TRBV20-1 to TRBJ1-1; tentative D call: TRBD1 (6 bases). Germline lookup yields CDR1 DFQATT and CDR2 SNEGSKA (reference sequence). CDR3 length equals 13 residues. Trimming left V 6 bases short and J 1 base short, with 12 bases between. The CDR3 sequence is CSAATGTNTEAFF. The CDR3 bases are TGCAGTGCCGCTACAGGGACGAACACTGAAGCTTTCTTT.

The sample holds many counts of this clonotype. The CDR3 nucleotides are TGCGCCAGCAGCTTGGCTTTAGCGGAATACAATGAGCAGTTCTTC. As protein: CASSLALAEYNEQFF. The chain combines TRBV5-1 with TRBJ2-1; the D gene is possibly TRBD2 (6 bases). CDR3 length: 15 amino acids. V was shortened by 0 bases and J by 4 bases, with 11 bases between the two germline ends. In germline, CDR1 is SGHRS, CDR2 YFSETQ.

This clonotype showed up just a few times. This chain links TRBV20-1 with TRBJ2-7, with TRBD2 matching 10 bases. The CDR3 is made up of 15 amino acids. Trimming took 1 base from V and 2 from J; bases not matched to a gene: 5. CDR1 is DFQATT and CDR2 is SNEGSKA in the germline V gene (reference sequence). This CDR3 is CSARGASGGAYEQYF. In nucleotides, the CDR3 is TGCAGTGCTAGAGGAGCTAGCGGGGGAGCCTACGAGCAGTACTTC.

This clonotype was counted a few times. The chain combines TRBV19 with TRBJ2-7, with 8 bases fitting TRBD2. Germline V gene sequence: CDR1 LNHDA, CDR2 SQIVND (reference sequence). V shed 2 bases, J shed 3 bases, and the junction held 6 bases outside the gene matches. This CDR3 region has 15 residues. CDR3 loop: CASSITAGGVYEQYF. CDR3 bases: TGTGCCAGTAGTATAACTGCGGGGGGCGTCTACGAGCAGTACTTC.

This clonotype was detected only a few times. The CDR3 here is CASSLGYMADTQYF. CDR3 nucleotides: TGTGCCAGCAGCTTAGGCTACATGGCAGATACGCAGTATTTT. The chain combines TRBV7-9 with TRBJ2-3; D is unresolved. Looked up from germline, CDR1 is SEHNR and CDR2 is FQNEAQ (reference sequence). The CDR3 sequence is 14 residues long. Trimming stripped 1 base from V and 4 bases from J, with 9 bases between.

This chain links TRBV2 with TRBJ2-3, with D perhaps given as TRBD1 or TRBD2 (5 bases each). The CDR3 sequence is 16 residues long. CDR1 and CDR2 (germline): SNHLY, FYNNEI. Trimming stripped 5 bases from V and 0 bases from J, with 15 bases between. CDR3 residues: CASSINIGGSTDTQYF. CDR3 nucleotides: TGTGCCAGCAGTATTAACATTGGGGGTAGCACAGATACGCAGTATTTT.

The chain recombines TRBV6-6 with TRBJ1-1; D is perhaps TRBD1 (5 bases). V was trimmed by 2 bases and J by 1 base, leaving 11 bases between them. The V gene's germline CDR1 is MNHNY and CDR2 SVGAGI (reference sequence). The CDR3 has 15 amino acids. CDR3: CASSYPADRNTEAFF. CDR3 coding DNA: TGTGCCAGCAGTTACCCCGCCGACAGGAACACTGAAGCTTTCTTT.

J is TRBJ2-7 and V is TRBV9, with 8 bases fitting TRBD2. V lost 0 bases, J lost 3 bases, and 5 bases stayed unmatched. CDR3 length: 15 amino acids. The germline V gene encodes CDR1 SGDLS and CDR2 YYNGEE. The CDR3 protein is CASSVEAGGVYEQYF. The CDR3 region has the DNA TGTGCCAGCAGCGTAGAGGCCGGGGGGGTCTACGAGCAGTACTTC.

V and J are TRBV18 and TRBJ1-4; 7 bases align to TRBD1. CDR1 is KGHSH, CDR2 LQKENI, per germline. The CDR3 length is 14 residues. Trimming took 6 bases from V and 3 from J; bases not matched to a gene: 4. Here the CDR3 reads CASSQTGPNEKLFF. The CDR3 coding sequence is TGTGCCAGCTCGCAGACAGGGCCTAATGAAAAACTGTTTTTT.

This clonotype came up a few times. The chain combines TRBV19 with TRBJ1-1; D is ambiguous. This CDR3 has 13 residues. Trimming cost V 4 bases and J 4 bases, with 10 bases left between them. Germline assignment: CDR1 LNHDA and CDR2 SQIVND (reference sequence). For the CDR3, the DNA is TGTGCCAGTAGTAACGAACCCAGCACTGAAGCTTTCTTT. It is translated as CASSNEPSTEAFF.